This T cell receptor (beta chain) was retrieved from a study of blood T cells in healthy people across ages. Study-wide results and limits: A roughly linear age-dependent decrease characterized TCR beta diversity per million T cells. Naive and antigen-experienced cells were not separated, limiting conclusive comparison.

Germline-derived CDR1 and CDR2 are ENHRY and SYGVKD. V lost 2 bases and J lost 7; bases outside the gene matches: 16. The CDR3 length is 17 residues. Comments on this clonotype: Its antigen is as yet unknown.

Next came a second PCR, run for about 7 to 12 cycles, which used a sample-barcoded 5' primer along with a J-beta primer mix. TCRdb reprocessed the 5' RACE reads with MiXCR, giving one entry per CDR3 protein. The sample records 1.5 million to 1.8 million distinct CDR3 sequences, 40% to 45% being singletons. The chain joins TRBV10-3 to TRBJ1-1; 7 bases are a match to TRBD1. Sequencing was done on a sample of blood. This TCR was sampled from a woman between 18 and 30 years old in good health. The CDR3 DNA follows: TGTGCCATCAGTGAGCTTCGGACAGGTGATGAGAGAGGTGAAGCTTTCTTT. Its protein product is CAISELRTGDERGEAFF.